This is a list of T cell receptor beta chains from one sample in a study of blood T cell repertoires in COVID-19. Sequenced by immunoSEQ multiplex PCR; TCRdb stores in-frame clones only, minus some. The sample lists roughly 220,000 clones, 80% occurring once. Material for sequencing was PBMCs or T cells enriched from blood (not recorded which). The receptor source for this set is a man aged 25 to 40 with acute COVID-19. The CDR3 runs from the conserved cysteine through the conserved F or W. The D gene is left open where the match is weak. Size tells how often a clone was seen (once, few, many) or the class of an expanded clone, and some rows leave it out.

>NA|NA|TRBV6-6|TRBJ1-2
TGTGCCAGCAGTTTACTCCTCCAGGCCGGCTATGGCTACACCTTC
CASSLLLQAGYGYTF
>TRBD1|NA|TRBV10-3|TRBJ1-2
TGTGCCATCAGCGGGGACAGTGGGTCTGGCTACACCTTC
CAISGDSGSGYTF
>NA|once|TRBV3-1/TRBV3-2|TRBJ1-4
TGTGCCAGCAGCCAAGTGGGGCCTGCTAATGAAAAACTGTTTTTT
CASSQVGPANEKLFF
>TRBD1|NA|TRBV10-3|TRBJ2-4
TGTGCCATCAGTGAGCGCCCGGACAGGGGGTTGGCCAAAAACATTCAGTACTTC
CAISERPDRGLAKNIQYF
>TRBD2|NA|TRBV7-6|TRBJ2-2
TGTGCCAGCAGCTTAGAGGTTGTAGTCCTAGCGGTCAACACCGGGGAGCTGTTTTTT
CASSLEVVVLAVNTGELFF
>TRBD2|NA|TRBV7-2|TRBJ2-5
TGTGCCAGCAGCTTAGCTGTTGGCGGGGGGGACCTGGGGACCCAGTACTTC
CASSLAVGGGDLGTQYF
>TRBD2|NA|TRBV5-1|TRBJ2-7
TGCGCCAGCAGCTGGGGACTAGCGGGGGGATCCGGCGAGCAGTACTTC
CASSWGLAGGSGEQYF
>NA|NA|TRBV14|TRBJ1-1
TGTGCCAGCAGCCATAGTCCGGTAATGACTGAAGCTTTCTTT
CASSHSPVMTEAFF
>NA|few|TRBV30|TRBJ1-6
TGTGCCTGGAGGGCTTTTAGTGGAGGGTCACCCCTCCACTTT
CAWRAFSGGSPLHF
>TRBD2|NA|TRBV19|TRBJ2-2
TGTGCCAGTAGTCGGACTAGCGGGGGGGCATCCACCGGGGAGCTGTTTTTT
CASSRTSGGASTGELFF
>NA|NA|TRBV28|TRBJ2-3
TGTGCCAGCAACCCCCATCTAGCCCCGTCCTCCATGGATACGCAGTATTTT
CASNPHLAPSSMDTQYF
>NA|once|TRBV19|TRBJ1-2
TGTGCCAGTAGGATTGTTGCGGGTGGCTACACCTTC
CASRIVAGGYTF
>TRBD1|NA|TRBV5-6|TRBJ2-3
TGTGCCAGCAGCCTTGGGACAGGGACGCAGTATTTT
CASSLGTGTQYF
>NA|NA|TRBV5-6|TRBJ2-5
TGTGCCAGCAGCCCGTTCCAAGAGACCCAGTACTTC
CASSPFQETQYF
>NA|NA|TRBV3-1/TRBV3-2|TRBJ1-1
TGTGCCAGCCGTAGGGGGAACACTGAAGCTTTCTTT
CASRRGNTEAFF
>NA|NA|TRBV27|TRBJ1-2
TGTGCCAGCACCCCGGCCCCCGGAGGGAGCTATGGCTACACCTTC
CASTPAPGGSYGYTF
>NA|NA|TRBV2|TRBJ1-6
TGTGCCAGCAGAATCAGGTCGTCCTATAATTCACCCCTCCACTTT
CASRIRSSYNSPLHF
>NA|NA|TRBV7-2|TRBJ2-4
TGTGCCAGCAGCTTAGTTGGTAGCGAAGCCAAAAACATTCAGTACTTC
CASSLVGSEAKNIQYF
>NA|NA|TRBV6-5|TRBJ2-3
TGTGCCAGCAGTTACTCGAACTTAATCACAGATACGCAGTATTTT
CASSYSNLITDTQYF
>TRBD1|NA|TRBV12-5|TRBJ2-6
TGTGCTAGTGGTACTCCGGGACAGGGCGGTTCTGGGGCCAACGTCCTGACTTTC
CASGTPGQGGSGANVLTF
>NA|NA|TRBV6-7|TRBJ1-4
TGTGCCAGCAGTACGGACGGGGAGACTAATGAAAAACTGTTTTTT
CASSTDGETNEKLFF
>TRBD2|NA|TRBV6-5|TRBJ2-1
TGTGCCAGCTGTAGCGGGGGGTCAAGGTACAATGAGCAGTTCTTC
CASCSGGSRYNEQFF
>NA|NA|TRBV19|TRBJ2-7
TGTGCCAGTAGTATAGGAGGGCCGAGCACCTACGAGCAGTACTTC
CASSIGGPSTYEQYF
>TRBD2|NA|TRBV24-1|TRBJ2-1
TGTGCCACCAGTTATAGCGGGGCCTACAATGAGCAGTTCTTC
CATSYSGAYNEQFF
>NA|NA|TRBV6-5|TRBJ1-2
TGTGCCAGCAGAACCCGACAGAGCTATGGCTACACCTTC
CASRTRQSYGYTF
>TRBD1|NA|TRBV11-2|TRBJ1-6
TGTGCCAGCAGCCCCCGACAGGGGTATTCACCCCTCCACTTT
CASSPRQGYSPLHF
>NA|NA|TRBV7-9|TRBJ1-6
TGTGCCAGCACGCAGGGAGGAAATTCACCCCTCCACTTT
CASTQGGNSPLHF
>NA|NA|TRBV11-2|TRBJ2-1
TGTGCCAGCAGCTTTGTCGGAGGGAACGAGCAGTTCTTC
CASSFVGGNEQFF
>TRBD2|NA|TRBV5-1|TRBJ2-3
TGCGCCAGCAGCCTCCCTAGCGGGGCTCCCACAGATACGCAGTATTTT
CASSLPSGAPTDTQYF
>NA|NA|TRBV2|TRBJ2-7
TGTGCCAGCAGGAAGACCCTGGACAGGACTACGTACGAGCAGTACTTC
CASRKTLDRTTYEQYF
>TRBD2|once|TRBV11-1|TRBJ2-1
TGTGCCAGCAGCTTAGCCGTGACTAGCGGCAATGAGCAGTTCTTC
CASSLAVTSGNEQFF
>NA|NA|TRBV10-3|TRBJ1-1
TGTGCCATCAAAGGGGGTCTTGAGGTTACTGAAGCTTTCTTT
CAIKGGLEVTEAFF
>NA|NA|TRBV7-9|TRBJ1-6
TGTGCCAGCAGCTCATCGAGTATACATAATTCACCCCTCCACTTT
CASSSSSIHNSPLHF
>NA|NA|TRBV2|TRBJ1-2
TGTGCCAGCCGAAGGGGATTAAACTATGGCTACACCTTC
CASRRGLNYGYTF
>NA|few|TRBV5-1|TRBJ2-1
TGCGCCAGCACCGTGACTAGCAATGAGCAGTTCTTC
CASTVTSNEQFF
>NA|once|TRBV19|TRBJ2-7
TGTGCCAGTAGTACTCCTACAGGATACGAGCAGTACTTC
CASSTPTGYEQYF
>TRBD1|NA|TRBV3-1/TRBV3-2|TRBJ1-1
TGTGCCAGCAGCCCCGCCCGGGGACAGAACGCTTTCTTT
CASSPARGQNAFF
>TRBD1|NA|TRBV27|TRBJ2-1
TGTGCCAGCAGTTTCGGGACAGGGAATAATGAGCAGTTCTTC
CASSFGTGNNEQFF
>NA|NA|TRBV7-4|TRBJ2-1
TGTGCCAGCAGCTTAGCGCAGGGGGAGGCGTTCTTC
CASSLAQGEAFF
>NA|NA|TRBV4-1|TRBJ1-3
TGCGCCAGCAGACAAAATCCAGGGGTCGGAAACACCATATATTTT
CASRQNPGVGNTIYF
>NA|NA|TRBV5-1|TRBJ1-6
TGCGCCAGCAGCCGGACAGTAGGGTCTAATTCACCCCTCCACTTT
CASSRTVGSNSPLHF
>NA|NA|TRBV3-1/TRBV3-2|TRBJ2-7
TGTGCCAGCAGCCAAGTGGAGCCCGAGCAGTACTTC
CASSQVEPEQYF
>TRBD2|NA|TRBV7-9|TRBJ2-5
TGTGCCAGCAGCTTATATCTAGCGGGGTACCAAGAGACCCAGTACTTC
CASSLYLAGYQETQYF
>NA|NA|TRBV7-6|TRBJ1-1
TGTGCCAGCAGCTTAAATTCGGAGTACACCACTGAAGCTTTCTTT
CASSLNSEYTTEAFF
>NA|NA|TRBV21-1|TRBJ2-7
TGTGCCAGCAGCAAACTTGGGGCCGAGAGGAACGTGTGTTACGAGCAGTACTTC
CASSKLGAERNVCYEQYF
>NA|NA|TRBV19|TRBJ1-6
TGTGCAACCCGGGAGCGTGGGAATTCACCCCTCCACTTT
CATRERGNSPLHF
>NA|few|TRBV4-2|TRBJ1-4
TGTGCCAGCAGCCGAAACGTCCGAGACGGGAATGAAAAACTGTTTTTT
CASSRNVRDGNEKLFF
>TRBD1|NA|TRBV5-4|TRBJ2-3
TGTGCCAGCAGCTTACCTTGGGGACAGGGAAGGGGCGATACGCAGTATTTT
CASSLPWGQGRGDTQYF